These 19 T cell receptor beta chains originate from one sample sequenced in a study of OX40 agonist ivuxolimab in advanced cancers. Some clones are missing from TCRdb's copy, which holds only in-frame ones; the method was immunoSEQ multiplex PCR. The table has under 50,000 clones, 80% to 85% seen once; the top ten hold 7.5% to 10%. This material consisted of CD4+ or CD8+ T cells sorted from blood, taken in a trial of the OX40 agonist ivuxolimab. The origin of the receptors is an adult with an advanced solid tumor such as melanoma, head and neck, liver or kidney cancer.

The V call is TRBV13, the J call TRBJ2-7; 7 nucleotides match TRBD2. The CDR3 extends over 13 amino acids. Per the germline V gene, CDR1 is PRHDT and CDR2 is FYEKMQ (reference sequence). Trimming took 8 bases from V and 3 from J; bases not matched to a gene: 7. CDR3 in DNA: TGTGCCAGCCGCCCTCAGCGGGGCTACGAGCAGTACTTC. Protein sequence: CASRPQRGYEQYF.

The chain joins TRBV18 to TRBJ2-7; D is unresolved. CDR3 length equals 13 residues. CDR1 KGHSH and CDR2 LQKENI come from the germline V gene. Trimming pared 5 bases from V and 6 bases from J, leaving 14 bases between. The chain's CDR3 is CASSSNFETEQYF. The CDR3 coding sequence is TGTGCCAGCTCATCCAACTTCGAGACCGAGCAGTACTTC.

The V call is TRBV5-1, the J call TRBJ1-2; tentatively, D is TRBD1 (6 bases). The CDR3 runs to 15 residues. Germline CDR1 SGHRS, CDR2 YFSETQ. Trimming stripped 0 bases from V and 4 bases from J, with 13 bases between. The CDR3 protein is CASSLEPGGIYGYTF. CDR3 DNA sequence: TGCGCCAGCAGCTTGGAGCCCGGGGGCATCTATGGCTACACCTTC.

The CDR3 bases are TGTGCCAGCAGCTCTCAGGGGGTGAGGGGTAATGAGCAGTTCTTC. This gives the protein CASSSQGVRGNEQFF. The V gene is TRBV7-3, the J gene TRBJ2-1, with 7 bases matching TRBD1. In germline, CDR1 is SGHTA, CDR2 FQGTGA. This CDR3 region has 15 residues. Trimming cost V 4 bases and J 7 bases; bases outside gene matches: 10.

V gene TRBV30 combines with J gene TRBJ2-3, with 7 bases matching TRBD2. Germline V lookup: CDR1 GTSNPN, CDR2 SVGIG (reference sequence). The CDR3 covers 14 residues. Germline trimming cut 2 bases from V and 4 bases from J; bases unmatched to any gene: 6. The chain's CDR3 is CAWSRVGGADTQYF. The CDR3 coding sequence is TGTGCCTGGAGTAGGGTGGGGGGGGCAGATACGCAGTATTTT. The entire variable domain, with the rest obtained from reference TRBV30 and TRBJ2-3, is as follows: SQTIHQWPATLVQPVGSPLSLECTVEGTSNPNLYWYRQAAGRGLQLLFYSVGIGQISSEVPQNLSASRPQDRQFILSSKKLLLSDSGFYLCAWSRVGGADTQYFGPGTRLTVL.

The CDR3 DNA is TGTGCCAGCACCCTCGGACCCGCGAACACTGAAGCTTTCTTT. It specifies CASTLGPANTEAFF. The J gene is TRBJ1-1, the V gene TRBV5-8; D not resolved. The V and J ends lost 6 bases and 1 base respectively, with 13 bases between them. In germline, CDR1 is SGHTS, CDR2 YDEGEE. The CDR3 has 14 residues.

The chain uses TRBV5-8 and TRBJ1-4; D is possibly TRBD1 (6 bases). In germline, CDR1 is SGHTS, CDR2 YDEGEE. V was trimmed by 3 bases and J by 4 bases, leaving 10 bases between them. The CDR3 covers 14 residues. The DNA for the CDR3 is TGTGCCAGCAGCTCCAGGGGTTTTAATGAAAAACTGTTTTTT. Residues: CASSSRGFNEKLFF.

The chain joins TRBV5-1 to TRBJ2-1; 7 positions agree with TRBD1. The germline V gene has CDR1 SGHRS and CDR2 YFSETQ. This CDR3 is 15 amino acids long. Trimming removed 4 bases from V and 4 bases from J; junction bases left unmatched: 8. CDR3 in amino acids: CASSPGQVPYNEQFF. The CDR3 nucleotides read TGCGCCAGCAGCCCAGGACAGGTCCCATACAATGAGCAGTTCTTC.

The CDR3 loop is CASSLTDNQPQHF. CDR3 nucleotide sequence: TGTGCCAGCAGCTTGACCGACAATCAGCCCCAGCATTTT. The chain recombines TRBV5-5 with TRBJ1-5, with D uncertain. This CDR3 has 13 amino acids. V was pared by 1 base and J by 3 bases, with 5 bases between. CDR1 and CDR2 from the germline V gene are SGHKS and YYEKEE (reference sequence).

CDR3 bases: TGTGCCAGCAGCTCGTCCTGGGGGCTAGGGGAGACCCAGTACTTC. Encoded protein: CASSSSWGLGETQYF. The chain combines TRBV7-6 with TRBJ2-5; tentative D call: TRBD1 (6 bases). Germline CDR1 is SGHVS and CDR2 is FNYEAQ. The V end lost 4 bases, the J end lost 5 bases, and 17 bases lay between the germline ends. This CDR3 comprises 15 residues.

The rearrangement joins TRBV29-1 to TRBJ2-4, with 9 bases lining up with TRBD2. Trimming at V came to 6 bases and at J to 6 bases, leaving 15 bases not matched to a gene. Germline V gene data show CDR1 as SQVTM and CDR2 as ANQGSEA. CDR3 length equals 16 residues. CDR3 sequence reads: CSVAGLAPEVGNIQYF. The CDR3, as DNA: TGCAGCGTGGCTGGACTAGCGCCGGAGGTTGGAAACATTCAGTACTTC. Filled out from reference TRBV29-1 and TRBJ2-4, the complete variable domain reads SAVISQKPSRDICQRGTSLTIQCQVDSQVTMMFWYRQQPGQSLTLIATANQGSEATYESGFVIDKFPISRPNLTFSTLTVSNMSPEDSSIYLCSVAGLAPEVGNIQYFGAGTRLSVL.

This chain uses TRBV6-5 with TRBJ2-5; 9 bases agree with TRBD1. CDR3 length: 15 residues. With V trimmed by 2 bases and J by 4 bases, 5 bases remained unmatched. The germline gives CDR1 MNHEY, CDR2 SVGAGI. The CDR3 sequence: CASSYQQGARETQYF. The CDR3 nucleotides are TGTGCCAGCAGTTACCAACAGGGGGCGCGAGAGACCCAGTACTTC.

This chain uses TRBV5-1 with TRBJ1-2, with D possibly TRBD1 on 5 matching bases. Germline CDR1 is SGHRS and CDR2 is YFSETQ. V gave up 4 bases and J gave up 5 bases, with 24 bases separating them. CDR3 length: 17 residues. For the CDR3, the DNA is TGCGCCAGCAGCCCGGGCAGAACTCCGACAGACCCTTATGGCTACACCTTC. Protein: CASSPGRTPTDPYGYTF.

V is TRBV5-5 and J is TRBJ1-4; 9 nucleotides align to TRBD1. CDR3 length: 15 residues. After removal of 4 bases from V and 3 bases from J, the junction contained 4 bases not matched to a gene. Germline V gene data show CDR1 as SGHKS and CDR2 as YYEKEE (reference sequence). The CDR3 sequence: CASSTQGAPNEKLFF. In nucleotides, the CDR3 is TGTGCCAGCAGCACACAGGGGGCGCCTAATGAAAAACTGTTTTTT.

The J gene is TRBJ1-2, the V gene TRBV30; 11 positions agree with TRBD1. Germline V CDR1 and CDR2: GTSNPN, SVGIG (reference sequence). V lost 4 bases to trimming and J lost 7 bases; unmatched junction nucleotides: 11. This CDR3 spans 15 amino acids. This CDR3 reads CAWMPAGTGGFGYTF. CDR3 DNA: TGTGCCTGGATGCCTGCCGGGACAGGGGGGTTTGGCTACACCTTC.

This clone was observed a few times. The J gene is TRBJ2-3, the V gene TRBV6-6; no clear D gene. This CDR3 has 13 amino acids. Germline assignment: CDR1 MNHNY and CDR2 SVGAGI (reference sequence). The V end lost 11 bases, the J end lost 2 bases, and 14 bases lay between the germline ends. The CDR3 reads CASRSVITDTQYF. The DNA for the CDR3 is TGTGCCTCCAGGTCCGTTATCACAGATACGCAGTATTTT.

The gene calls are TRBV7-9 and TRBJ1-1, with D possibly matching TRBD1 (6 bases). Germline-derived CDR1 and CDR2 are SEHNR and FQNEAQ (reference sequence). Trimming took off 5 bases at V and 0 bases at J, with 10 bases between the two ends. The CDR3 contains 14 residues. The CDR3, as DNA: TGTGCCAGCAGCCCCGGACAGTTGAACACTGAAGCTTTCTTT. Amino acids: CASSPGQLNTEAFF.

V gene TRBV6-5 combines with J gene TRBJ1-5, with D maybe TRBD1 (5 bases). The V gene lost 6 bases and the J gene lost 5 bases, with 14 bases spanning the gap. The V gene's germline CDR1 is MNHEY and CDR2 SVGAGI. The CDR3 runs to 14 residues. CDR3: CASSHARGHQPQHF. The CDR3 DNA reads as TGTGCCAGCAGCCACGCTAGGGGACATCAGCCCCAGCATTTT.

This clone was seen a single time. The chain recombines TRBV5-4 with TRBJ2-3, with TRBD2 matching 9 bases. The CDR3 is made up of 16 amino acids. The germline gives CDR1 SGHNT, CDR2 YYREEE (reference sequence). J gave up 1 base and V 0 bases, and 3 bases lay outside the gene matches. The CDR3 DNA follows: TGTGCCAGCAGCTTGGAGACTAGCGGTGGCACAGATACGCAGTATTTT. Protein: CASSLETSGGTDTQYF.